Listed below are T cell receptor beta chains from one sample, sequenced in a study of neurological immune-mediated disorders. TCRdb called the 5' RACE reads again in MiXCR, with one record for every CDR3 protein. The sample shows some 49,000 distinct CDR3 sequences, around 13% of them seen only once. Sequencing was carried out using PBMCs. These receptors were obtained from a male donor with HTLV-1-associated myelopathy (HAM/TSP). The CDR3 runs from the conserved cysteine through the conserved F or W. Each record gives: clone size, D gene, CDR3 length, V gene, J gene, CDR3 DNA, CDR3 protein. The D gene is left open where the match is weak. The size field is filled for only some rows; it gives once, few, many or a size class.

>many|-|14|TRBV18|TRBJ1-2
TGTGCCAGCTCGCCCCTTCCCCAGGTTGATGGCTACACCTTC
CASSPLPQVDGYTF
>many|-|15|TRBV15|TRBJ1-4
TGTGCCACCAGCACCCAGGGCCCTCGGAGGGAAAAACTGTTTTTT
CATSTQGPRREKLFF
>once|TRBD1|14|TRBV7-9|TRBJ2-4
TGTGCCAGCAGCCAACAGGGGTCCAAAAACATTCAGTACTTC
CASSQQGSKNIQYF
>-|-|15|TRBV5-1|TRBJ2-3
TGCGCCAGCAGCCCCCCCAACGGGGTAGGGGATACGCAGTATTTT
CASSPPNGVGDTQYF
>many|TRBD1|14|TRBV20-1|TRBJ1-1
TGCAGTGCTAGCCCGGGACAGTATCCCACTGAAGCTTTCTTT
CSASPGQYPTEAFF
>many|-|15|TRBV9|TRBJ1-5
TGTGCCAGCAGCGTATCAGGAGTTAGCAATCAGCCCCAGCATTTT
CASSVSGVSNQPQHF
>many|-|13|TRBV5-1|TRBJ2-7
TGCGCCAGCAGCTTTAGTTTCTCCTACGAGCAGTACTTC
CASSFSFSYEQYF
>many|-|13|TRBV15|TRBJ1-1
TGTGCCACCAGCAGAGCTCCCAACACTGAAGCTTTCTTT
CATSRAPNTEAFF
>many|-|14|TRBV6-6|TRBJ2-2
TGTGCCAGCAGTTACGTGGACCGTGCCGGGGAGCTGTTTTTT
CASSYVDRAGELFF
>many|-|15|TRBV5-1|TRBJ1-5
TGCGCCAGCAGCTTGGGGCAGGATAACAATCAGCCCCAGCATTTT
CASSLGQDNNQPQHF
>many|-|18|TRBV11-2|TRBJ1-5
TGTGCCAGCAGCCCACACTACCCGGGGGGTAGGGGCAATCAGCCCCAGCATTTT
CASSPHYPGGRGNQPQHF
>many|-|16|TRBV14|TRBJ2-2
TGTGCCAGCAGCCAGAGGGTCCAACGTGACACCGGGGAGCTGTTTTTT
CASSQRVQRDTGELFF
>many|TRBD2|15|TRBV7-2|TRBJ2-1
TGTGCCAGCAGCTACCTAGCGGGGGCCTACAATGAGCAGTTCTTC
CASSYLAGAYNEQFF
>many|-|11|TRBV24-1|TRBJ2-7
TGTGCCACCAGTGATTTATACGAGCAGTACTTC
CATSDLYEQYF
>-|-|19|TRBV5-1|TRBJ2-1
TGCGCCAGCAGCCCTTTAGCGTGGAGGCCTCAAGGATCCTACAATGAGCAGTTCTTC
CASSPLAWRPQGSYNEQFF
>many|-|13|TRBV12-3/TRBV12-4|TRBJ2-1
TGTGCCAGCAGTTCGGACCGGAACAATGAGCAGTTCTTC
CASSSDRNNEQFF
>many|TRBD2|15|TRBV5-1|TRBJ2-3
TGCGCCAGCAGCCCGGGACTAGCGAGTTCAGATACGCAGTATTTT
CASSPGLASSDTQYF
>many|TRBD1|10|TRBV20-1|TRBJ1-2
TGCAGTGGACAGGGGAATGGCTACACCTTC
CSGQGNGYTF
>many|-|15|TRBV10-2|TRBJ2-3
TGCGCCAGCAGTGAGTCGGGGGTTCCGACAGATACGCAGTATTTT
CASSESGVPTDTQYF
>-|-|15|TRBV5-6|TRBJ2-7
TGTGCCAGCAACACCAAGGACAGTCTCTCCTACGAGCAGTACTTC
CASNTKDSLSYEQYF
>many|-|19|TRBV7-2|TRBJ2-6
TGTGCCAGCAGCTTACGTCTTGGACCGGGAATCTCTGGGGCCAACGTCCTGACTTTC
CASSLRLGPGISGANVLTF
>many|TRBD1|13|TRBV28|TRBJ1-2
TGTGCCAGCAGTACAGGGGGTAACTATGGCTACACCTTC
CASSTGGNYGYTF
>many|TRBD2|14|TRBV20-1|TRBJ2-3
TGCAGTGCAACCAGCGGGGCGGGCACAGATACGCAGTATTTT
CSATSGAGTDTQYF